Below are 28 T cell receptor beta chains sequenced from a single sample in a study of blood T cell repertoires in COVID-19. Assay: immunoSEQ multiplex PCR; the TCRdb copy retains only in-frame clones and omits some. The profile covers some 160,000 clones, with approximately 73% appearing a single time and 4.2% taken by the ten largest. Sequencing was carried out using peripheral blood. Receptors were obtained from a man aged 60 to 69 with acute or convalescent COVID-19.

This chain connects TRBV19 to TRBJ2-3; weak D call: TRBD2 (5 bases). This CDR3 comprises 15 residues. Looked up from germline, CDR1 is LNHDA and CDR2 is SQIVND (reference sequence). Trimming cost V 6 bases and J 1 base, with 14 bases left between them. The CDR3 nucleotides read TGTGCCAGTAGCCCGGGAAGGTTTGGCACAGATACGCAGTATTTT. Its translation: CASSPGRFGTDTQYF.

This clone is termed medium-sized. The chain is built from TRBV10-3 and TRBJ1-3; a weak D match, TRBD1 (6 bases). Trimming stripped 11 bases from V and 0 bases from J, with 14 bases between. This CDR3 is 14 amino acids long. In germline, CDR1 is ENHRY, CDR2 SYGVKD. The CDR3 region is CASRGGVSGNTIYF. For the CDR3, the DNA is TGTGCCTCCCGAGGGGGGGTCTCTGGAAACACCATATATTTT.

The chain uses TRBV7-9 and TRBJ2-6; perhaps TRBD1 as D (6 bases). V dropped 3 bases and J dropped 0 bases, with 9 bases sitting between them. From germline, CDR1 is SEHNR and CDR2 FQNEAQ (reference sequence). The CDR3 extends over 16 amino acids. The CDR3 DNA sequence: TGTGCCAGCAGCTTGGGACAAAGCTCTGGGGCCAACGTCCTGACTTTC. Translated: CASSLGQSSGANVLTF.

This clone was picked up a small number of times. The rearrangement links TRBV30 to TRBJ1-3, with D possibly TRBD1 on 6 matching bases. The V end lost 6 bases, the J end lost 4 bases, and 13 bases lay between the germline ends. The length of the CDR3 is 13 residues. From germline, CDR1 is GTSNPN and CDR2 SVGIG (reference sequence). The CDR3 region has the DNA TGTGCCTGTGCGTTTGGGGGCGGAAACACCATATATTTT. Translating it yields CACAFGGGNTIYF.

This clone appeared a few times. This chain connects TRBV19 to TRBJ2-5, with TRBD2 as a possible D gene (5 bases). The CDR3 is 13 amino acids. Germline V gene data show CDR1 as LNHDA and CDR2 as SQIVND (reference sequence). Trimming removed 4 bases from V and 4 bases from J, with 10 bases in between. As DNA, the CDR3 is TGTGCCAGTAGTAGGAGCGGTCCAGAGACCCAGTACTTC. This codes for CASSRSGPETQYF.

The chain recombines TRBV11-3 with TRBJ2-3; D is undetermined. Trimming removed 4 bases from V and 0 bases from J, with 5 bases in between. Germline V gene sequence: CDR1 SGHNT, CDR2 YENEEA. The CDR3 totals 13 residues. CDR3 region: CASSSQSTDTQYF. The CDR3 DNA reads as TGTGCCAGCAGCTCACAGAGCACAGATACGCAGTATTTT.

This chain joins TRBV6-5 and TRBJ1-4; D is ambiguous. The V and J ends lost 8 bases and 9 bases respectively, with 10 bases between them. This CDR3 is built from 11 residues. Germline-derived CDR1 and CDR2 are MNHEY and SVGAGI. This CDR3 is CASGRNKKLFF. The DNA of the CDR3 is TGTGCCAGCGGCCGAAATAAAAAACTGTTTTTT.

The V gene is TRBV28, the J gene TRBJ2-7; a possible D gene is TRBD1 (5 bases). Trimming pared 5 bases from V and 13 bases from J, leaving 21 bases between. This CDR3 contains 13 residues. Germline lookup yields CDR1 MDHEN and CDR2 SYDVKM. CDR3 DNA: TGTGCCAGCAGTCGCATGGGGCCCACGTTGTTTTACTTC. It translates to CASSRMGPTLFYF.

This chain connects TRBV15 to TRBJ1-4, with 9 bases identical to TRBD1. The germline V gene encodes CDR1 LNHNV and CDR2 YYDKDF (reference sequence). The CDR3 is 16 amino acids. V lost 0 bases, J lost 7 bases, and 6 bases stayed unmatched. The CDR3 region is CATSRDGDRAREKLFF. As DNA, the CDR3 is TGTGCCACCAGCAGAGATGGGGACAGGGCACGTGAAAAACTGTTTTTT.

This clone was observed a few times. The J gene is TRBJ2-7, the V gene TRBV27; the match to TRBD1 covers 8 bases. The CDR3 loop spans 16 amino acids. Germline CDR1 reads MNHEY; CDR2 reads SMNVEV (reference sequence). V lost 1 base to trimming and J lost 3 bases; unmatched junction nucleotides: 8. The CDR3 loop reads CASSLLVAGGVYEQYF. The CDR3 nucleotides are TGTGCCAGCAGTTTATTAGTTGCAGGGGGCGTCTACGAGCAGTACTTC.

This clone has a handful of counts. The V call is TRBV3-1 (or the pseudogene TRBV3-2), the J call TRBJ2-5; TRBD2 agrees at 9 bases. The CDR3 runs to 16 residues. Trimming removed 4 bases from V and 5 bases from J; junction bases left unmatched: 11. The germline CDR1 and CDR2 sequences are LGHDT and YNNKEL (reference sequence). CDR3 DNA sequence: TGTGCCAGCAGCCTGTGGGAGCTAGCGGGAATCGAGACCCAGTACTTC. Encoded protein: CASSLWELAGIETQYF.

A word on this clone: A read error may account for a junction end that differs from germline. The chain combines TRBV6-5 with TRBJ2-7; 9 bases map to TRBD1. The length of the CDR3 is 11 residues. CDR1 is MNHEY, CDR2 SVGAGI, per germline. The chain's CDR3 is CASSPGDRVQF. In nucleotides, the CDR3 is TGTGCCAGCAGTCCTGGGGACAGGGTACAATTC.

The chain carries TRBV5-1 and TRBJ2-3, with 8 bases aligning to TRBD1. CDR3 length: 14 residues. Looked up from germline, CDR1 is SGHRS and CDR2 is YFSETQ. The V segment lost 4 bases and the J segment 6 bases; nucleotides outside the gene matches: 7. The CDR3 is CASSRTGIPDTQYF. The CDR3 DNA is TGCGCCAGCAGCCGGACAGGGATCCCGGATACGCAGTATTTT.

This chain joins TRBV7-2 and TRBJ2-5; D may be TRBD2 (6 bases). Trimming took off 4 bases at V and 4 bases at J, with 19 bases between the two ends. The CDR3 consists of 16 residues. Germline CDR1 reads SGHTA; CDR2 reads FQGNSA. CDR3 in DNA: TGTGCCAGCAGCTCCGGGGGAACACTCGCCGGAGAGACCCAGTACTTC. This sequence encodes CASSSGGTLAGETQYF.

This chain connects TRBV18 to TRBJ1-2; 7 nucleotides agree with TRBD1. Germline V lookup: CDR1 KGHSH, CDR2 LQKENI. V lost 2 bases, J lost 0 bases, and 6 bases stayed unmatched. The CDR3 extends over 16 amino acids. The DNA for the CDR3 is TGTGCCAGCTCACCATATGGACAGGATGCTAACTATGGCTACACCTTC. It encodes CASSPYGQDANYGYTF.

The chain joins TRBV9 to TRBJ2-3; 8 bases match TRBD2. Trimming cost V 4 bases and J 5 bases; bases outside gene matches: 6. From germline, CDR1 is SGDLS and CDR2 YYNGEE. The CDR3 spans 14 residues. Here the CDR3 DNA reads TGTGCCAGCAGCATTAGCGGGGCTGGAGATACGCAGTATTTT. As protein: CASSISGAGDTQYF.

The chain is built from TRBV12-3 or TRBV12-4 and TRBJ2-7, with 10 bases that match TRBD1. Trimming cost V 3 bases and J 6 bases; bases outside gene matches: 2. The CDR3 has 13 amino acids. CDR3: CASSFGQGGEQYF. DNA of the CDR3: TGTGCCAGCAGTTTCGGACAGGGGGGCGAGCAGTACTTC.

The V call is TRBV5-1, the J call TRBJ2-7, with 9 nucleotides matching TRBD1. The ends lost 7 bases at V and 9 bases at J; junction bases unmatched: 11. Germline CDR1 reads SGHRS; CDR2 reads YFSETQ. The CDR3 spans 13 residues. CDR3 nucleotide sequence: TGCGCCAGCCAGACGGGACAGGGAGGGGGGCAGTACTTC. This gives the protein CASQTGQGGGQYF.

The chain uses TRBV18 and TRBJ2-1; D may be TRBD2 (6 bases). The germline V gene has CDR1 KGHSH and CDR2 LQKENI. The CDR3 is 14 amino acids. The ends were cut back, 3 bases at V and 5 bases at J, with 11 bases in the middle. As DNA, the CDR3 is TGTGCCAGCTCACCTAGACTAGACAACAATGAGCAGTTCTTC. Residues: CASSPRLDNNEQFF.

The rearrangement uses TRBV5-1 and TRBJ2-3; possible D gene TRBD2, 6 bases. The CDR3 totals 12 residues. CDR1 is SGHRS, CDR2 YFSETQ, per germline. The germline V and J ends were trimmed by 4 bases and 5 bases, with 8 bases remaining between them. The CDR3 nucleotides read TGCGCCAGCAGCGCCGGGAGAGATACGCAGTATTTT. This gives the protein CASSAGRDTQYF.

The rearrangement uses TRBV4-1 and TRBJ2-7; 7 nucleotides agree with TRBD1. The junction had 8 bases not matched to a gene; V was cut back by 4 bases and J by 5 bases. Germline CDR1 is MGHRA and CDR2 is YSYEKL. CDR3 size: 14 residues. In DNA, the CDR3 is TGCGCCAGCAGCCCGGACAGGCTAGGCCACGAGCAGTACTTC. This encodes CASSPDRLGHEQYF.

This clone was seen once. The chain is built from TRBV28 and TRBJ2-1; no firm D call. Trimming removed 5 bases from V and 12 bases from J, with 14 bases in between. Germline V gives CDR1 MDHEN, CDR2 SYDVKM. The CDR3 totals 12 residues. This chain's CDR3 is CASSTNGLVQFF. The CDR3 bases are TGTGCCAGCAGTACCAACGGTCTTGTGCAGTTCTTC.

Only a few counts were recorded for this clone. Its ends do not fully match the called genes, so a read error is possible. The chain has TRBV2 and TRBJ2-7, with no clear D. The V gene's germline CDR1 is SNHLY and CDR2 FYNNEI. This CDR3 is 11 amino acids long. The CDR3 DNA follows: TGTGCCAGCAGTGTTCGCCCTCTCCGGGACTTC. It codes for CASSVRPLRDF.

This chain uses TRBV30 with TRBJ1-1; D possibly corresponds to TRBD1 (6 bases). CDR1 and CDR2 from the germline V gene are GTSNPN and SVGIG (reference sequence). The CDR3 totals 12 residues. V lost 3 bases, J lost 4 bases, and 9 bases lay in between. The CDR3 region has the DNA TGTGCCTGGAGAGGGGGTTTCACTGAAGCTTTCTTT. Amino acids: CAWRGGFTEAFF.

This clone is a singleton in its sample. This chain joins TRBV18 and TRBJ1-4; TRBD1 aligns across 7 bases. This CDR3 is built from 15 residues. Germline values: CDR1 KGHSH, CDR2 LQKENI. Losses at the gene ends were 3 bases for V and 2 bases for J; bases not matched to a gene: 3. Here the CDR3 reads CASSPRQGTNEKLFF. CDR3 coding DNA: TGTGCCAGCTCACCCCGACAGGGTACTAATGAAAAACTGTTTTTT.

This chain links TRBV2 with TRBJ1-4; D may be TRBD1 (5 bases). Trimming removed 6 bases from V and 6 bases from J, with 14 bases in between. CDR3 size: 14 residues. Germline V lookup: CDR1 SNHLY, CDR2 FYNNEI. The CDR3 reads CASSVTEWDEKLFF. The CDR3 region has the DNA TGTGCCAGCAGCGTGACAGAGTGGGATGAAAAACTGTTTTTT.

The V and J genes are TRBV2 and TRBJ2-3; TRBD1 aligns across 8 bases. Trimming removed 7 bases from V and 0 bases from J; junction bases left unmatched: 9. Germline CDR1 SNHLY, CDR2 FYNNEI. The CDR3 is 16 amino acids. CDR3 sequence: CASTMDRATSTDTQYF. The CDR3 DNA sequence: TGTGCCAGCACCATGGACAGGGCCACTAGCACAGATACGCAGTATTTT.

The chain links TRBV10-3 to TRBJ2-3, with D maybe TRBD2 (7 bases). This CDR3 contains 15 residues. Trimming removed 5 bases at V and 6 bases at J, with 18 bases between. The germline V gene encodes CDR1 ENHRY and CDR2 SYGVKD. CDR3 in DNA: TGTGCCATCAGTTGGGAGGGGACAATGATGGATACGCAGTATTTT. This gives the protein CAISWEGTMMDTQYF.